Shown below are 9 T cell receptor beta chains from a single sample sequenced in a study of blood T cells in healthy people across ages. Combining a sample-barcoded 5' primer with a J-beta primer mix, a second PCR ran for about 6 to 11 cycles. TCRdb called the 5' RACE reads again in MiXCR, with one record for every CDR3 protein. Of over 1.5 million distinct CDR3 sequences listed, roughly 49% are singletons. The sequencing input was blood. These receptors were obtained from a woman between 35 and 50 years old in good health.

CDR3 loop: CASSQGQTSNYGYTF. In DNA form, the CDR3 reads TGCGCCAGCAGCCAAGGACAGACCTCTAACTATGGCTACACCTTC. The chain uses TRBV4-1 and TRBJ1-2, with D perhaps matching TRBD1 (5 bases). V lost 1 base, J lost 0 bases, and 9 bases lay in between. This CDR3 has 15 amino acids. CDR1 and CDR2 from the germline V gene are MGHRA and YSYEKL.

This clonotype was recorded a few times. This chain joins TRBV7-2 and TRBJ2-7, with TRBD1 identical over 9 bases. Unmatched junction bases numbered 3, after V lost 4 bases and J lost 5 bases. This CDR3 has 13 amino acids. Germline V gene data show CDR1 as SGHTA and CDR2 as FQGNSA. Here the CDR3 DNA reads TGTGCCAGCAGCTCGGGACAGGGAGACGAGCAGTACTTC. Its translation: CASSSGQGDEQYF.

The chain has TRBV6-2 or TRBV6-3 and TRBJ2-5, with 13 bases lining up with TRBD2. CDR3 length: 16 residues. The germline gives CDR1 MNHEY, CDR2 SVGEGT. V lost 4 bases to trimming and J lost 2 bases; unmatched junction nucleotides: 4. The CDR3 bases are TGTGCCAGCAGTTTTGGGACTAGCGGGGAACAAGAGACCCAGTACTTC. Protein: CASSFGTSGEQETQYF.

This clonotype was detected only a few times. The chain employs TRBV12-3 or TRBV12-4 and TRBJ2-4; D uncertain. The CDR3 is 15 amino acids. V lost 4 bases, J lost 0 bases, and 10 bases lay in between. The CDR3 DNA reads TGTGCCAGCAGTTCTCACAGCCTAGCCAAAAACATTCAGTACTTC. Translating it yields CASSSHSLAKNIQYF.

The chain uses TRBV20-1 and TRBJ2-7, with D unresolved. Germline-derived CDR1 and CDR2 are DFQATT and SNEGSKA (reference sequence). V was cut by 0 bases and J by 6 bases, with 18 bases left in between. This CDR3 spans 15 amino acids. CDR3 sequence reads: CSARESIEVYPEQYF. CDR3 nucleotide sequence: TGCAGTGCTAGAGAATCGATTGAGGTTTACCCCGAGCAGTACTTC.

The chain employs TRBV13 and TRBJ1-1, with a possible D match to TRBD1 (5 bases). The germline gives CDR1 PRHDT, CDR2 FYEKMQ (reference sequence). CDR3 length: 12 amino acids. The V end was cut by 5 bases, the J end by 7 bases, with 11 bases between. The CDR3 here is CASSPDGGEAFF. In DNA, the CDR3 is TGTGCCAGCAGCCCAGACGGGGGTGAAGCTTTCTTT.

This chain links TRBV27 with TRBJ2-7; 7 bases align to TRBD1. The V and J ends lost 6 bases and 1 base, in that order; junction bases with no gene match: 12. Germline CDR1 and CDR2: MNHEY and SMNVEV (reference sequence). There are 16 residues in the CDR3. The CDR3 nucleotides read TGTGCCAGCAGCTCCCGGCGACAGGGCCCATCCTACGAGCAGTACTTC. This codes for CASSSRRQGPSYEQYF.

This clonotype came up a few times. This rearrangement joins TRBV3-1 to TRBJ2-1; 12 positions agree with TRBD2. This CDR3 region has 18 residues. Per germline, CDR1 LGHDT and CDR2 YNNKEL (reference sequence). V lost 7 bases and J lost 7; bases outside the gene matches: 17. The CDR3, as DNA: TGTGCCAGCACCCTCGGCCTAGCGGGGGGGCTCCCCTTTAATGAGCAGTTCTTC. Residues: CASTLGLAGGLPFNEQFF.

V and J are TRBV29-1 and TRBJ1-2, with a possible D match to TRBD1 (5 bases). Germline V gives CDR1 SQVTM, CDR2 ANQGSEA. V dropped 0 bases and J dropped 4 bases, with 9 bases sitting between them. The CDR3 runs 13 residues. CDR3 amino acids: CSVEDQGGYGYTF. DNA of the CDR3: TGCAGCGTTGAAGATCAGGGTGGCTATGGCTACACCTTC.